This TCR beta chain was retrieved from a study of T cell responses to AZD1222 COVID-19 vaccine. This table comes from immunoSEQ multiplex PCR, and its TCRdb copy is limited to in-frame clones, with some not included. The sample yields 97,000 or so clones, approximately 89% seen once. Notes on the study in general: Researchers took repertoire samples only after the peak T cell response had come.

CDR1 is SGHTS, CDR2 YDEGEE, per germline. The CDR3 is made up of 16 amino acids. Trimming removed 2 bases from V and 6 bases from J; junction bases left unmatched: 9. About this clone itself: What it recognizes is unknown.

The rearrangement uses TRBV5-8 and TRBJ1-4, with TRBD1 identical over 8 bases. Sequencing used peripheral blood, obtained 28 days after the second AZD1222 dose. The source of this sequence is an adult who received the AZD1222 COVID-19 vaccine. Written as DNA, the CDR3 is TGTGCCAGCAGCTTAGGACAGGGCCCTTGGGATGAAAAACTGTTTTTT. It yields the protein CASSLGQGPWDEKLFF.